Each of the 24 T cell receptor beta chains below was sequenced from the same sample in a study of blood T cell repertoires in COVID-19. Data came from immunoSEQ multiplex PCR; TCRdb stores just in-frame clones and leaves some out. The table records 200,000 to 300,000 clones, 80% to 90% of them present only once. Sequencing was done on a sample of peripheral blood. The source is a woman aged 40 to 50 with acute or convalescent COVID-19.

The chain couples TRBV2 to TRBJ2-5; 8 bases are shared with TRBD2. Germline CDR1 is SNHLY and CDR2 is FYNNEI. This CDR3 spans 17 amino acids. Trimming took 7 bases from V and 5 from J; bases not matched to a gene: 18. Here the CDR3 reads CASNDLMSGGTGETQYF. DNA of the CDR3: TGTGCCAGCAACGACCTCATGAGCGGGGGAACCGGGGAGACCCAGTACTTC.

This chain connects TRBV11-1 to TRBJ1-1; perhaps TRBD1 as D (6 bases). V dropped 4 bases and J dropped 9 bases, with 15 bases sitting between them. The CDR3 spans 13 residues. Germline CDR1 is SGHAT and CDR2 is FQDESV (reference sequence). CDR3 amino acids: CASSSRTGQKAFF. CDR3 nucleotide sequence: TGTGCCAGCAGCTCTCGAACCGGACAGAAAGCTTTCTTT.

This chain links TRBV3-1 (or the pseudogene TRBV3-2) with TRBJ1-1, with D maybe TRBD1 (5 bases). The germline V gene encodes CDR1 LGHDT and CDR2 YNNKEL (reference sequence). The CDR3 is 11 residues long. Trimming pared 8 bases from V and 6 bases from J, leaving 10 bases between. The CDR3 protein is CASGGMAEAFF. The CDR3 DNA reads TGTGCCAGCGGGGGGATGGCTGAAGCTTTCTTT.

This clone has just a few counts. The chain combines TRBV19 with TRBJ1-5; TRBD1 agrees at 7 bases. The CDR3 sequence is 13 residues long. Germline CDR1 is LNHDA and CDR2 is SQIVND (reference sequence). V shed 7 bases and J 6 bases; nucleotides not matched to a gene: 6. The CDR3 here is CASTDRVSQPQHF. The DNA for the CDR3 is TGTGCCAGTACCGACAGGGTAAGTCAGCCCCAGCATTTT.

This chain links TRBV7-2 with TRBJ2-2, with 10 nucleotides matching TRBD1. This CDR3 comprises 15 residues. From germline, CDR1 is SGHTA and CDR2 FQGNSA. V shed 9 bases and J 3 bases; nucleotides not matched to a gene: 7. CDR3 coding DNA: TGTGCCAGACGAGGGACAGGGGTCCACACCGGGGAGCTGTTTTTT. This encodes CARRGTGVHTGELFF.

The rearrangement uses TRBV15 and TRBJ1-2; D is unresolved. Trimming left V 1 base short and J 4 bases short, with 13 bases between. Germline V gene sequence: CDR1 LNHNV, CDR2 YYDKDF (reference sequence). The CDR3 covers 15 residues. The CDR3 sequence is CATSRGGEVSYGYTF. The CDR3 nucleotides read TGTGCCACCAGCAGAGGTGGGGAGGTGAGCTATGGCTACACCTTC.

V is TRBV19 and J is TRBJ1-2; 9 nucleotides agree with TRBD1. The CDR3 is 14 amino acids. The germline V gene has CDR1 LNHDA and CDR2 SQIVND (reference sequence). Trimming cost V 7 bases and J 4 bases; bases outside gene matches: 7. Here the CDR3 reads CASNYGTGLYGYTF. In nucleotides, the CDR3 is TGTGCCAGTAACTACGGGACAGGGCTCTATGGCTACACCTTC.

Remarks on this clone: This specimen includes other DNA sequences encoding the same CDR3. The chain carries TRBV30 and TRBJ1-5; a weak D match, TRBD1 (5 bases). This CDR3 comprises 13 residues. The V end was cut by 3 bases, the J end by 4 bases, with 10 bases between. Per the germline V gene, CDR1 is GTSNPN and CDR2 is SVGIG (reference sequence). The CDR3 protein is CAWSGGGNQPQHF. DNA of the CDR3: TGTGCCTGGAGCGGGGGAGGGAATCAGCCCCAGCATTTT. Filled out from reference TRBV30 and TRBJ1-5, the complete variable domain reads SQTIHQWPATLVQPVGSPLSLECTVEGTSNPNLYWYRQAAGRGLQLLFYSVGIGQISSEVPQNLSASRPQDRQFILSSKKLLLSDSGFYLCAWSGGGNQPQHFGDGTRLSIL.

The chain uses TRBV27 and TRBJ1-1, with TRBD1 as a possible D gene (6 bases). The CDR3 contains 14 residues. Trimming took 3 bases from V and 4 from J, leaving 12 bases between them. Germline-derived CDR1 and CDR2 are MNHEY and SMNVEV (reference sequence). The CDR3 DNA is TGTGCCAGCAGTTTTCAGGGGAGGGGCACTGAAGCTTTCTTT. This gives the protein CASSFQGRGTEAFF.

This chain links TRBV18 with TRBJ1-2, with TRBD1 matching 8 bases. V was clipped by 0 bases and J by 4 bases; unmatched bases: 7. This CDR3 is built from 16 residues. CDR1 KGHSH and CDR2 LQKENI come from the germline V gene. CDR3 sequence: CASSPPGQAPSYGYTF. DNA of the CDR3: TGTGCCAGCTCACCACCGGGACAGGCACCAAGCTATGGCTACACCTTC. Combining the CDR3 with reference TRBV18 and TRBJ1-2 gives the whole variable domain NAGVMQNPRHLVRRRGQEARLRCSPMKGHSHVYWYRQLPEEGLKFMVYLQKENIIDESGMPKERFSAEFPKEGPSILRIQQVVRGDSAAYFCASSPPGQAPSYGYTFGSGTRLTVV.

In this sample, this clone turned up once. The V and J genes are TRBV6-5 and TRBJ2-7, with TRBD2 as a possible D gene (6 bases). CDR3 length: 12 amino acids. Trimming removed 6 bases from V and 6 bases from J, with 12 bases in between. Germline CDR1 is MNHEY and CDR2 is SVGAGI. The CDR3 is CASSPTRVEQYV. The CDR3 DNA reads TGTGCCAGCAGCCCGACTAGGGTCGAGCAGTACGTC.

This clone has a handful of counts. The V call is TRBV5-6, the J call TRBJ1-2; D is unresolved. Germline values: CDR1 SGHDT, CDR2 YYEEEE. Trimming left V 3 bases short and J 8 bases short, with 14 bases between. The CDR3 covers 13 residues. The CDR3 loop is CASSSLWESGYTF. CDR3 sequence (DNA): TGTGCCAGCAGCTCCCTGTGGGAGAGCGGCTACACCTTC.

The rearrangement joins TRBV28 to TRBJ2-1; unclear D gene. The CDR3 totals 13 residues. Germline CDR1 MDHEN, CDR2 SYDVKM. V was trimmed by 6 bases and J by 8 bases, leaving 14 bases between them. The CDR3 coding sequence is TGTGCCAGCAGCCTCCGCAGGTCCCATGAGCAGTTCTTC. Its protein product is CASSLRRSHEQFF.

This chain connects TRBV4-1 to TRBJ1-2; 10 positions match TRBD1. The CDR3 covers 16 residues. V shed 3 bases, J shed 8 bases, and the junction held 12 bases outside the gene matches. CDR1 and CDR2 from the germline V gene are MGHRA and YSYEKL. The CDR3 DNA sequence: TGCGCCAGCAGCCAGGGTATTCGACAGGGGGCGCGAGGCTACACCTTC. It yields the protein CASSQGIRQGARGYTF.

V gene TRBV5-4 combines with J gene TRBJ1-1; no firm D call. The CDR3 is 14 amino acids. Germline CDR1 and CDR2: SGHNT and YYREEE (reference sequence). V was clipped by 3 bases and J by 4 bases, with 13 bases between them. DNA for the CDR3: TGTGCCAGCAGCTCGCTAGCGCGCGCCACTGAAGCTTTCTTT. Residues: CASSSLARATEAFF.

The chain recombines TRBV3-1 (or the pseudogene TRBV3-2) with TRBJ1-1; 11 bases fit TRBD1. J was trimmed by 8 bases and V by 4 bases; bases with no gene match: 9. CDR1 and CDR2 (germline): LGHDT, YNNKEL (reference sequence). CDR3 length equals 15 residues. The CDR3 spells CASSPPAGTGGEAFF. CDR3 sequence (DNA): TGTGCCAGCAGCCCGCCCGCCGGGACAGGGGGAGAAGCTTTCTTT.

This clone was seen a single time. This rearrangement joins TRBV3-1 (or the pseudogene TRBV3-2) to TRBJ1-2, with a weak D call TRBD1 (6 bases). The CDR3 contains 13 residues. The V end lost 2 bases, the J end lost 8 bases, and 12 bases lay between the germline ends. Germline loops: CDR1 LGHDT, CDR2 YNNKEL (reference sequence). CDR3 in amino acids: CASSQSGVDGYTF. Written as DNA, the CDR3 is TGTGCCAGCAGCCAATCAGGGGTCGACGGCTACACCTTC.

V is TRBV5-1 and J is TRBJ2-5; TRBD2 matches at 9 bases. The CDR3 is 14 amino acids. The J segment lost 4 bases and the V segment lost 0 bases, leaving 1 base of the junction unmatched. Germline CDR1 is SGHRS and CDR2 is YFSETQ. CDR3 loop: CASSLGSGGETQYF. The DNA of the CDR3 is TGCGCCAGCAGCTTGGGTAGCGGGGGAGAGACCCAGTACTTC.

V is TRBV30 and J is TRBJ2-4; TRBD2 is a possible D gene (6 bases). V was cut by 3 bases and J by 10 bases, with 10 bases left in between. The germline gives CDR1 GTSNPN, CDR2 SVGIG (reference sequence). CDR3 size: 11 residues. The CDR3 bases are TGTGCCTGGAGCGCACGGGGGATTCAGTACTTC. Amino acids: CAWSARGIQYF.

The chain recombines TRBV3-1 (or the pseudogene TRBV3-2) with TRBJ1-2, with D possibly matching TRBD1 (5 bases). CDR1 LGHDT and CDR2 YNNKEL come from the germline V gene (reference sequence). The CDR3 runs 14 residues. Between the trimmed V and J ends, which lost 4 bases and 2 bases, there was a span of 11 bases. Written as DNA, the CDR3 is TGTGCCAGCAGCCTACCGACAGCAAACTATGGCTACACCTTC. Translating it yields CASSLPTANYGYTF.

The CDR3 nucleotides are TGTGCCAGCAGTGATTACGGGGGACCGACCTTC. Translated, it gives CASSDYGGPTF. The chain carries TRBV2 and TRBJ1-2; a possible D gene is TRBD1 (5 bases). The CDR3 is 11 residues long. Germline-derived CDR1 and CDR2 are SNHLY and FYNNEI. V was trimmed by 3 bases and J by 14 bases, leaving 13 bases between them.

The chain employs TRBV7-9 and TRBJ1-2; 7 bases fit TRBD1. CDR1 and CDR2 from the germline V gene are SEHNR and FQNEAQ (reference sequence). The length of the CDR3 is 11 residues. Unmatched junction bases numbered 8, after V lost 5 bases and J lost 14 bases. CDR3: CASSQIDRETF. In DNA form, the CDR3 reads TGTGCCAGCAGCCAAATCGACAGGGAGACCTTC.

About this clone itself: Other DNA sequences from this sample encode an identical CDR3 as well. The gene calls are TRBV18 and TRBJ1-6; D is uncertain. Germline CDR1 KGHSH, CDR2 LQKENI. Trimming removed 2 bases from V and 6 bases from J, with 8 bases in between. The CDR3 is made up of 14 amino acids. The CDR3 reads CASSPGQANSPLHF. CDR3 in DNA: TGTGCCAGCTCACCAGGGCAGGCTAATTCACCCCTCCACTTT.

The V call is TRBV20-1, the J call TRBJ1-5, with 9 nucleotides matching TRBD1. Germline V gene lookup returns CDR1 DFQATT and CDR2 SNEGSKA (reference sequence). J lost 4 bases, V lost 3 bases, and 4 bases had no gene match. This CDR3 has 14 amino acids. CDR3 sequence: CSASKGTGNQPQHF. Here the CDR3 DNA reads TGCAGTGCTAGTAAGGGGACAGGGAATCAGCCCCAGCATTTT.